Below are 7 T cell receptor beta chains sequenced from a single sample in a study of identical twins. MiXCR, run by TCRdb on the 5' RACE reads, gives a single entry per CDR3 protein. The data contain 1,800,000 or so distinct CDR3 sequences, under 35% of them singletons. The sample comprised cord blood. These receptors all come from a newborn girl in good health.

About this clonotype: A read error may produce the germline difference seen at one junction end. The rearrangement uses TRBV7-7 and TRBJ2-7, with D possibly TRBD2 on 6 matching bases. Germline CDR1 and CDR2: SSHAT and FNYEAQ (reference sequence). The CDR3 contains 16 residues. CDR3 bases: TGTGCTAGCAGCCCGATGGCGCGACTAGATGGTTACGAGCAGTACTTC. This translates into CASSPMARLDGYEQYF.

This rearrangement joins TRBV7-9 to TRBJ2-7; TRBD2 aligns across 7 bases. The junction had 10 bases not matched to a gene; V was cut back by 5 bases and J by 3 bases. The CDR3 totals 15 residues. CDR1 and CDR2 from the germline V gene are SEHNR and FQNEAQ (reference sequence). DNA for the CDR3: TGTGCCAGCAGCCCCCAAGCTAGCGGAAACTACGAGCAGTACTTC. It is translated as CASSPQASGNYEQYF. Complete variable domain (other parts from reference TRBV7-9 and TRBJ2-7): DTGVSQNPRHKITKRGQNVTFRCDPISEHNRLYWYRQTLGQGPEFLTYFQNEAQLEKSRLLSDRFSAERPKGSFSTLEIQRTEQGDSAMYLCASSPQASGNYEQYFGPGTRLTVT.

This clonotype occurred a few times. V is TRBV10-3 and J is TRBJ2-7, with 7 bases lining up with TRBD2. Germline values: CDR1 ENHRY, CDR2 SYGVKD. Unmatched junction bases numbered 11, after V lost 6 bases and J lost 3 bases. The CDR3 spans 15 residues. The CDR3 reads CAIRGGSGVFYEQYF. CDR3 sequence (DNA): TGTGCCATCAGGGGGGGGTCGGGAGTGTTCTACGAGCAGTACTTC.

V and J are TRBV20-1 and TRBJ2-3; the match to TRBD2 covers 12 bases. This CDR3 region has 15 residues. V gave up 6 bases and J gave up 3 bases; unmatched junction bases: 7. Germline values: CDR1 DFQATT, CDR2 SNEGSKA (reference sequence). CDR3 protein: CSAMRTSGATDTQYF. In nucleotides, the CDR3 is TGCAGTGCCATGAGGACTAGCGGGGCTACAGATACGCAGTATTTT.

This clonotype was detected a few times. A junction boundary mismatches the germline segment, possibly from a read error. The rearrangement uses TRBV4-2 and TRBJ1-4; 11 nucleotides agree with TRBD1. The CDR3 is 15 residues long. Germline values: CDR1 LGHNA, CDR2 YNFKEQ. CDR3 nucleotides: TGTGCCAGCAGCCCGGATGGGACAGGGGGAGAAAGACTGTTTTTT. Amino acid sequence: CASSPDGTGGERLFF.

The J gene is TRBJ1-1, the V gene TRBV18, with 12 bases identical to TRBD1. Germline V lookup: CDR1 KGHSH, CDR2 LQKENI. J gave up 4 bases and V 8 bases, and 5 bases lay outside the gene matches. The CDR3 sequence is 14 residues long. The CDR3 bases are TGTGCCAGCATACCGGGACAGGGGGCCACTGAAGCTTTCTTT. This codes for CASIPGQGATEAFF.

This clonotype was seen only a few times. The rearrangement uses TRBV5-1 and TRBJ2-1, with TRBD2 identical over 8 bases. V gave up 2 bases and J gave up 7 bases; unmatched junction bases: 5. The CDR3 extends over 14 amino acids. CDR1 SGHRS and CDR2 YFSETQ come from the germline V gene. The CDR3 reads CASSLAGERNEQFF. CDR3 coding DNA: TGCGCCAGCAGCTTAGCGGGAGAGAGAAATGAGCAGTTCTTC.